This T cell receptor (beta chain) was recovered during a study of CD8+ T cells in alopecia areata. Noted treatment: oral pan-JAK inhibitor, 5-10 mg twice daily. Reverse transcription of extracted RNA yielded cDNA, which provided the sequencing template. Here immunoSEQ multiplex PCR was the method, and the copy in TCRdb shows in-frame clones only, minus some. The sample shows fewer than 200,000 clones, around 60% of them seen only once. With respect to this clone: Antigen: not known.

V was clipped by 11 bases and J by 4 bases; unmatched bases: 11. Germline V lookup: CDR1 MNHEY, CDR2 SVGAGI. CDR3 length equals 14 residues. Findings and limits, study-wide: Treatment with tofacitinib significantly lowered scalp clonality and reduced expanded CD8+ clones among the top 100.

The input for sequencing was CD4+ T cells sorted from blood, taken at week 24, from a patient treated with tofacitinib. The clonotype originates from a human donor with alopecia areata. The V gene is TRBV6-5, the J gene TRBJ2-7; 10 nucleotides match TRBD1. The CDR3: CAVIRTDRGYEQYF. CDR3 bases: TGTGCCGTTATTCGCACGGACAGGGGGTACGAGCAGTACTTC.